This is a list of T cell receptor beta chains from one sample in a study of blood T cell repertoires in COVID-19. TCRdb keeps only in-frame clones here, not all; method: immunoSEQ multiplex PCR. This sample has tens of thousands of clones; around 68% occur once, and the top ten carry about 9.1%. Sequencing used peripheral blood. These TCRs come from a woman in her 70s with acute or convalescent COVID-19. Both conserved end residues are part of each CDR3. Fields, in order: CDR3 protein, CDR3 DNA, J gene, V gene, clone size, D gene. A D gene is named only where the DNA matches it firmly. Size tells how often a clone was seen (once, few, many) or the class of an expanded clone, and some rows leave it out.

CASSISGGDGTEAFF | TGTGCCAGTAGTATTTCGGGGGGTGACGGCACTGAAGCTTTCTTT | TRBJ1-1 | TRBV19 | - | -
CASSQGQGTLNTEAFF | TGCGCCAGCAGCCAAGGACAGGGGACCCTGAACACTGAAGCTTTCTTT | TRBJ1-1 | TRBV4-1 | - | TRBD1
CSVEGQSLTEAFF | TGCAGCGTTGAGGGGCAGAGCTTGACTGAAGCTTTCTTT | TRBJ1-1 | TRBV29-1 | - | -
CASSLASRSDSGNTIYF | TGTGCCAGCAGCTTGGCTAGCAGGTCGGACTCTGGAAACACCATATATTTT | TRBJ1-3 | TRBV5-5 | - | -
CASSLEGKNIQYF | TGTGCCAGCAGTTTAGAGGGTAAAAACATTCAGTACTTC | TRBJ2-4 | TRBV28 | - | -
CASSKNRTYEQYF | TGTGCCAGCAGCAAAAACAGAACTTACGAGCAGTACTTC | TRBJ2-7 | TRBV21-1 | - | -
CASSLNYRVSYNEQFF | TGTGCCAGCAGCCTCAACTACAGGGTTTCCTACAATGAGCAGTTCTTC | TRBJ2-1 | TRBV7-2 | - | -
CSASMSSYNSPLHF | TGCAGTGCTAGTATGAGCTCCTATAATTCACCCCTCCACTTT | TRBJ1-6 | TRBV20-1 | - | -
CASSLGLSEAFF | TGTGCCAGCAGCTTAGGGCTTTCTGAAGCTTTCTTT | TRBJ1-1 | TRBV7-9 | - | -
CASSWGGAYGYTF | TGTGCCAGCAGCTGGGGGGGCGCTTATGGCTACACCTTC | TRBJ1-2 | TRBV7-9 | - | -
CASRPAGRAGEQFF | TGTGCCAGCAGACCGGCGGGGAGGGCCGGTGAGCAGTTCTTC | TRBJ2-1 | TRBV7-9 | few | TRBD2
CASSWATGAGELFF | TGCGCCAGCAGCTGGGCCACAGGGGCCGGGGAGCTGTTTTTT | TRBJ2-2 | TRBV5-1 | - | TRBD1
CASSQGDRMNTEAFF | TGCGCCAGCAGCCAAGGGGACAGAATGAACACTGAAGCTTTCTTT | TRBJ1-1 | TRBV4-1 | - | TRBD1
CASSQDLFPPRNTGELFF | TGTGCCAGCAGCCAAGATCTATTCCCACCCCGTAACACCGGGGAGCTGTTTTTT | TRBJ2-2 | TRBV3-1/TRBV3-2 | - | -
CASSKEDGPHF | TGTGCCAGCAGCAAAGAGGATGGGCCACACTTC | TRBJ1-2 | TRBV21-1 | - | -
CASSLAGLAGGLPYEQYF | TGTGCCAGCAGCTTAGCCGGGCTAGCGGGGGGCCTTCCCTACGAGCAGTACTTC | TRBJ2-7 | TRBV7-9 | - | TRBD2
CASSLAQGAYETQYF | TGTGCCAGCAGCTTAGCGCAGGGGGCATATGAGACCCAGTACTTC | TRBJ2-5 | TRBV7-2 | - | TRBD1
CSVKQQGPEKLFF | TGCAGCGTGAAACAACAGGGGCCTGAAAAACTGTTTTTT | TRBJ1-4 | TRBV29-1 | - | TRBD1
CASSIVHGGGRVDGYTF | TGTGCCAGTAGTATAGTTCATGGAGGGGGCAGGGTTGATGGCTACACCTTC | TRBJ1-2 | TRBV19 | once | TRBD1
CASSLAGGVDEQYF | TGCGCCAGCAGCTTGGCCGGAGGGGTGGACGAGCAGTACTTC | TRBJ2-7 | TRBV5-1 | - | -
CATRTGGTDTQYF | TGTGCCACCCGGACAGGGGGGACAGATACGCAGTATTTT | TRBJ2-3 | TRBV2 | once | TRBD1
CASSLLAGRYEQYF | TGTGCCAGCAGCTTACTAGCGGGACGGTACGAGCAGTACTTC | TRBJ2-7 | TRBV7-2 | - | TRBD2
CAIQRQVQETQYF | TGTGCCATCCAGCGACAGGTCCAAGAGACCCAGTACTTC | TRBJ2-5 | TRBV10-3 | - | -
CASSVGARPNNEQFF | TGTGCCAGTAGTGTAGGGGCCCGCCCTAACAATGAGCAGTTCTTC | TRBJ2-1 | TRBV19 | - | -
CATAPGQPNEKLFF | TGTGCCACCGCACCGGGACAGCCTAATGAAAAACTGTTTTTT | TRBJ1-4 | TRBV10-3 | - | TRBD1
CASSTQGTSNEQFF | TGTGCCAGCAGCACCCAGGGGACTAGCAATGAGCAGTTCTTC | TRBJ2-1 | TRBV9 | - | TRBD2
CASSLAGSRGSAFF | TGTGCCAGCAGCTTAGCGGGTTCCCGAGGGTCGGCTTTCTTT | TRBJ1-1 | TRBV7-9 | - | -
CASSLRGGGAQETQYF | TGTGCCAGCAGCCTGCGGGGCGGGGGGGCCCAGGAGACCCAGTACTTC | TRBJ2-5 | TRBV3-1/TRBV3-2 | - | TRBD2
CASSLGGRSETQYF | TGTGCCAGCAGTTTGGGGGGGAGATCAGAGACCCAGTACTTC | TRBJ2-5 | TRBV28 | - | TRBD2
CASSRGLAGSTYEQYF | TGCGCCAGCAGCCGCGGACTAGCGGGGAGCACCTACGAGCAGTACTTC | TRBJ2-7 | TRBV4-1 | - | TRBD2
CASTPRRDSGANVLTF | TGTGCCAGTACCCCAAGACGGGACTCTGGGGCCAACGTCCTGACTTTC | TRBJ2-6 | TRBV19 | - | -
CATSERNTGELFF | TGTGCCACCTCGGAGAGGAACACCGGGGAGCTGTTTTTT | TRBJ2-2 | TRBV7-9 | - | -
CASSQAGSDIYEQYF | TGTGCCAGCAGCCAGGCCGGGTCGGACATCTACGAGCAGTACTTC | TRBJ2-7 | TRBV7-6 | - | -
CASSLGPGNEQFF | TGCGCCAGCAGCTTGGGGCCGGGCAATGAGCAGTTCTTC | TRBJ2-1 | TRBV5-1 | - | -
CASSKVRNSTDTQYF | TGTGCCAGCAGCAAAGTGAGGAATAGCACAGATACGCAGTATTTT | TRBJ2-3 | TRBV21-1 | - | -
CASSLWDTSSYEQYF | TGTGCCAGCAGCTTATGGGACACCAGCTCCTACGAGCAGTACTTC | TRBJ2-7 | TRBV7-3 | - | -
CASSRSSYNEQFF | TGTGCCAGCAGCCGTAGCTCCTACAATGAGCAGTTCTTC | TRBJ2-1 | TRBV7-9 | - | -
CASSGQRPTEAFF | TGTGCCAGCAGTGGACAGAGACCCACTGAAGCTTTCTTT | TRBJ1-1 | TRBV2 | - | -
CASSEGGGRVDQPQHF | TGTGCCAGCAGTGAAGGGGGGGGCAGGGTGGACCAGCCCCAGCATTTT | TRBJ1-5 | TRBV6-1 | - | -
CASSPTGRGNTEAFF | TGTGCCAGCAGTCCGACAGGGCGGGGGAACACTGAAGCTTTCTTT | TRBJ1-1 | TRBV28 | - | TRBD1
CATSDTTTSWEQFF | TGTGCCACCAGTGATACAACGACTAGCTGGGAGCAGTTCTTC | TRBJ2-1 | TRBV24-1 | - | TRBD2